In its sample, the clone carrying this TCR beta chain was seen a few times. This record comes from a study of blood T cell repertoires in COVID-19. TCRdb keeps only in-frame clones here, not all; method: immunoSEQ multiplex PCR. This sample has 250,000 to 300,000 clones, with around four fifths found just once. The CDR3 runs to 12 residues. Between the trimmed V and J ends, which lost 6 bases and 3 bases, there was a span of 9 bases. Input material: peripheral blood. This clonotype was sampled from a man aged 55-75 years who had recovered from COVID-19. J is TRBJ2-7 and V is TRBV12-3 or TRBV12-4, with a weak D call TRBD2 (5 bases). The CDR3 nucleotides are TGTGCCAGCAGGCATACTAGCTACGAGCAGTACTTC. It is translated as CASRHTSYEQYF.